The TCR beta chain under discussion was sequenced for a study of T cell repertoires in cytomegalovirus infection. On the study more broadly: CMV infection and matching HLA type were both indicated by public TCR beta signatures. Regarding the study as a whole: The ex vivo response was dominated by HLA-C-restricted CMV-specific TCR beta clonotypes.

Germline CDR1 and CDR2: MRHNA and SNTAGT. The CDR3 extends over 17 amino acids. Between the trimmed V and J ends, which lost 7 bases and 1 base, there was a span of 20 bases. To note about this clonotype: The antigen is not known.

TCRdb reprocessed the reads via MiXCR and lists one record per CDR3 protein. The sample shows some 300,000 distinct CDR3 sequences, 9.6% of them seen only once. The sequenced sample was PBMCs. The chain has TRBV6-4 and TRBJ1-5; TRBD1 might be the D (5 bases). This sequence was found in a human donor in good health (CMV status not recorded). Some clones in this sample may be carry-over from other donors' samples. This CDR3 is CASIFRGGLGSNQPQHF. The CDR3, as DNA: TGTGCCAGCATCTTTCGGGGGGGTCTGGGGAGCAATCAGCCCCAGCATTTT.